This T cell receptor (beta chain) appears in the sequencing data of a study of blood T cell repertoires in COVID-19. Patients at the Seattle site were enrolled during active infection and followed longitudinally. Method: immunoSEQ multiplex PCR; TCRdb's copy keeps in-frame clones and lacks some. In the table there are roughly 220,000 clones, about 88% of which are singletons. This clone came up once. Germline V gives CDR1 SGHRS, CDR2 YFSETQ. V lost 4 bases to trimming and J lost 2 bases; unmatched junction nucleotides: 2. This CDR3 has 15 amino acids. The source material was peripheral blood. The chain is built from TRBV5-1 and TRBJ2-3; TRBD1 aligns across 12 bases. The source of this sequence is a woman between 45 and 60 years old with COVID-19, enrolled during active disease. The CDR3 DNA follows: TGCGCCAGCAGCCGGGACAGGGGGCCCACAGATACGCAGTATTTT. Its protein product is CASSRDRGPTDTQYF.